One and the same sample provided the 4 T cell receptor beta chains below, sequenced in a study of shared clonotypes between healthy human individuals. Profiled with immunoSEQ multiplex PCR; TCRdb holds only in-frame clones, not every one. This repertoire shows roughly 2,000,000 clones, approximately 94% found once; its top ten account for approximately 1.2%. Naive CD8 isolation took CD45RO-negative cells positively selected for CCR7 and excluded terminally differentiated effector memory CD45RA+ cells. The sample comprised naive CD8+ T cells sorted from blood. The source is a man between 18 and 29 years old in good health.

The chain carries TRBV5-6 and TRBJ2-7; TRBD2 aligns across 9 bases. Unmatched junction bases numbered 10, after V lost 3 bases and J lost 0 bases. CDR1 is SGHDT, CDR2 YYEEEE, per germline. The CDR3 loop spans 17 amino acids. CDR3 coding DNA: TGTGCCAGCAGCTGGGCTCTACTAGCGGGCGACTCCTACGAGCAGTACTTC. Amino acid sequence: CASSWALLAGDSYEQYF.

This chain's CDR3 is CAWTPGQSNQPQHF. DNA for the CDR3: TGTGCCTGGACCCCTGGACAGTCAAATCAGCCCCAGCATTTT. V usage is TRBV30 and J usage is TRBJ1-5; possible D gene TRBD1, 6 bases. V was pared by 4 bases and J by 4 bases, with 14 bases between. The V gene's germline CDR1 is GTSNPN and CDR2 SVGIG (reference sequence). This CDR3 comprises 14 residues.

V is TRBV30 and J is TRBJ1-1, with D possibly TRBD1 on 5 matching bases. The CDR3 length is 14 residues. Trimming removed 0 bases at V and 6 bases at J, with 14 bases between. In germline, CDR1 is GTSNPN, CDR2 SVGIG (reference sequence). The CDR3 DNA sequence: TGTGCCTGGAGTGTAGGTGCAGGGAGCTCTGAAGCTTTCTTT. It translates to CAWSVGAGSSEAFF.

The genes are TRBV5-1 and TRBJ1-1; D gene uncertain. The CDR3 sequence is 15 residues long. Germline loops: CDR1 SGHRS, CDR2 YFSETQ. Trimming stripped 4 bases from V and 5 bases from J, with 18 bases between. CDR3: CASSSHEEGWTEAFF. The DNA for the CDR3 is TGCGCCAGCAGCAGTCACGAGGAAGGTTGGACTGAAGCTTTCTTT. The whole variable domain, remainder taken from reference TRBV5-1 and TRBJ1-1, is KAGVTQTPRYLIKTRGQQVTLSCSPISGHRSVSWYQQTPGQGLQFLFEYFSETQRNKGNFPGRFSGRQFSNSRSEMNVSTLELGDSALYLCASSSHEEGWTEAFFGQGTRLTVV.